This TCR beta chain comes out of a study of technical replicates of blood from a few donors. Sequencing used immunoSEQ multiplex PCR; TCRdb keeps in-frame clones, though not all of them. The table shows more than 9,000 clones, with approximately 94% occurring only once. Trimming at V came to 5 bases and at J to 3 bases, leaving 7 bases not matched to a gene. The CDR3 has 16 amino acids. CDR1 is SGHVS and CDR2 is FNYEAQ in the germline V gene. Source material: PBMCs. This TCR was sampled from a human donor in good health. The chain joins TRBV7-6 to TRBJ2-6, with TRBD1 identical over 7 bases. The CDR3 is CASSPIDRVGANVLTF. CDR3 in DNA: TGTGCCAGCAGCCCTATCGACAGGGTTGGGGCCAACGTCCTGACTTTC.